The 11 T cell receptor beta chains presented below share a single source sample, sequenced in a study of immune evolution from preneoplasia to lung adenocarcinoma. TCRdb's table, derived via immunoSEQ multiplex PCR, lists solely in-frame clones and lacks some. This table holds 7,000 or so clones, under 85% found once. Sequenced material: FFPE minimally invasive lung adenocarcinoma tissue. Source of these receptors: an older person with lung adenocarcinoma.

V usage is TRBV5-5 and J usage is TRBJ2-1; 7 bases are shared with TRBD1. CDR1 SGHKS and CDR2 YYEKEE come from the germline V gene (reference sequence). V was clipped by 3 bases and J by 7 bases; unmatched bases: 4. The length of the CDR3 is 13 residues. The CDR3 coding sequence is TGTGCCAGCAGCTCCCAGGGACAGAATGAGCAGTTCTTC. Translation gives CASSSQGQNEQFF.

The chain links TRBV30 to TRBJ2-1, with 7 positions matching TRBD2. CDR3 length: 13 amino acids. CDR1 is GTSNPN, CDR2 SVGIG, per germline (reference sequence). Trimming took 2 bases from V and 8 from J; bases not matched to a gene: 6. CDR3 amino acids: CAWSSGTNYEQFF. In DNA form, the CDR3 reads TGTGCCTGGAGTTCCGGGACTAACTATGAGCAGTTCTTC.

The chain has TRBV5-1 and TRBJ2-5; 7 bases line up with TRBD2. The junction had 2 bases not matched to a gene; V was cut back by 2 bases and J by 4 bases. Germline lookup yields CDR1 SGHRS and CDR2 YFSETQ. This CDR3 spans 13 amino acids. The CDR3, as DNA: TGCGCCAGCAGCTTACTAGCGACAGAGACCCAGTACTTC. It yields the protein CASSLLATETQYF.

V and J are TRBV6-1 and TRBJ1-1; D perhaps matches TRBD1 (6 bases). Germline V gives CDR1 MNHNS, CDR2 SASEGT. This CDR3 contains 12 residues. V was cut by 5 bases and J by 11 bases, with 15 bases left in between. In DNA, the CDR3 is TGTGCCAGCAGTCCGTACACAGGGAGTGCTTTCTTT. It translates to CASSPYTGSAFF.

The gene calls are TRBV5-1 and TRBJ1-2, with D possibly being TRBD1 (5 bases). This CDR3 is built from 17 residues. Per the germline V gene, CDR1 is SGHRS and CDR2 is YFSETQ. Trimming cost V 0 bases and J 2 bases, with 17 bases left between them. The DNA of the CDR3 is TGCGCCAGCAGCTTGGACCCGCGGGGGGTAGGAAACTATGGCTACACCTTC. Translation: CASSLDPRGVGNYGYTF.

The J gene is TRBJ2-7, the V gene TRBV5-1, with 7 nucleotides matching TRBD1. Germline loops: CDR1 SGHRS, CDR2 YFSETQ. J lost 0 bases, V lost 1 base, and 4 bases had no gene match. The CDR3 has 15 amino acids. CDR3 sequence: CASSLMDRSSYEQYF. The CDR3 coding sequence is TGCGCCAGCAGCTTGATGGACAGGAGCTCCTACGAGCAGTACTTC.

This chain connects TRBV23-1 to TRBJ2-3; perhaps TRBD1 as D (5 bases). TRBV23-1 has ORF status, its function being uncertain. CDR3 length: 16 residues. Deletions cut 4 bases from V and 2 bases from J, with 16 bases between. The CDR3 spells CASSRCGQGNTDTQYF. CDR3 DNA sequence: TGCGCCAGCAGTCGGTGTGGGCAGGGTAACACAGATACGCAGTATTTT.

The rearrangement uses TRBV7-2 and TRBJ1-2; D may be TRBD1 (5 bases). The CDR3 contains 15 residues. Germline CDR1 SGHTA, CDR2 FQGNSA. V was shortened by 1 base and J by 2 bases, with 11 bases between the two germline ends. The DNA for the CDR3 is TGTGCCAGCAGCTTAGTGGGGGGATCCAACTATGGCTACACCTTC. Amino acids: CASSLVGGSNYGYTF.

The rearrangement joins TRBV29-1 to TRBJ1-3, with D hard to call. Deletions cut 6 bases from V and 3 bases from J, with 12 bases between. Germline CDR1 reads SQVTM; CDR2 reads ANQGSEA. The CDR3 consists of 13 residues. As DNA, the CDR3 is TGCAGCGTGACCCTGACGTTTGGAAACACCATATATTTT. Protein product: CSVTLTFGNTIYF.

This chain joins TRBV19 and TRBJ1-1, with TRBD1 identical over 8 bases. This CDR3 region has 15 residues. Germline CDR1 is LNHDA and CDR2 is SQIVND (reference sequence). Trimming at V came to 5 bases and at J to 1 base, leaving 6 bases not matched to a gene. This chain's CDR3 is CASSESDRGNTEAFF. In DNA form, the CDR3 reads TGTGCCAGTAGTGAATCAGACAGGGGGAACACTGAAGCTTTCTTT.

The chain employs TRBV15 and TRBJ2-5; the D is unclear. The CDR3 is 13 amino acids. CDR1 is LNHNV, CDR2 YYDKDF, per germline (reference sequence). V lost 0 bases to trimming and J lost 5 bases, with 7 bases between them. In nucleotides, the CDR3 is TGTGCCACCAGCAGAGATGGGTGGGAGACCCAGTACTTC. Translated: CATSRDGWETQYF.